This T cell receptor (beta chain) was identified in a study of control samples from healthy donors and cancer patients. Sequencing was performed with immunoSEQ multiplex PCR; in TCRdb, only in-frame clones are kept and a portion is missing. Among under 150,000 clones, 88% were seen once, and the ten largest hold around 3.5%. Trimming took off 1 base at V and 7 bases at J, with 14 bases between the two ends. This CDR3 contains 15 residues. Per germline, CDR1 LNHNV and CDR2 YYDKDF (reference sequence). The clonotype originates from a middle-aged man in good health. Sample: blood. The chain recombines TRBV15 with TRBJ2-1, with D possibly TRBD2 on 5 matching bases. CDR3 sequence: CATSRGEGAGNEQFF. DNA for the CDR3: TGTGCCACCAGCAGAGGTGAGGGAGCCGGGAATGAGCAGTTCTTC.